This is a list of T cell receptor beta chains from one sample in a study of OX40 agonist ivuxolimab in advanced cancers. Using immunoSEQ multiplex PCR, the repertoire was profiled, and TCRdb retains in-frame clones only, with some absent. Found here are tens of thousands of clones, 84% of them singletons; the top ten hold about 20%. The sequences come from CD4+ or CD8+ T cells sorted from blood, collected in a trial of the OX40 agonist ivuxolimab. These receptors were collected from an adult with an advanced solid tumor such as melanoma, head and neck, liver or kidney cancer. The CDR3 runs from the conserved cysteine through the conserved F or W. The D gene is left open where the match is weak. Clone size, where shown, is once, few, many, or a class for clones that have expanded.

d_call,cdr3_length,v_call,clone_size,j_call,cdr3_aa,cdr3_nt
-,15,TRBV4-3,-,TRBJ2-7,CASSQAQGHSYEQYF,TGCGCCAGCAGCCAAGCGCAGGGGCACTCCTACGAGCAGTACTTC
-,13,TRBV6-4,medium-sized,TRBJ2-3,CASKASEGDTQYF,TGTGCCAGCAAGGCTAGTGAGGGGGATACGCAGTATTTT
-,14,TRBV11-1,-,TRBJ1-6,CASSFSGNNSPLHF,TGTGCCAGCAGCTTCTCAGGGAATAATTCACCCCTCCACTTT
TRBD2,15,TRBV4-2,-,TRBJ2-7,CASSFRLSGSYEQYF,TGTGCCAGCAGCTTTAGGCTTAGCGGGAGCTACGAGCAGTACTTC
TRBD2,16,TRBV6-5,-,TRBJ2-2,CASSYAAGGGTGELFF,TGTGCCAGCAGTTACGCTGCGGGGGGGGGCACCGGGGAGCTGTTTTTT
-,13,TRBV9,once,TRBJ2-7,CASSPPSPYEQYF,TGTGCCAGCAGCCCCCCCAGTCCCTACGAGCAGTACTTC
TRBD1,17,TRBV11-3,-,TRBJ2-7,CASSPGTGLIASYEQYF,TGTGCCAGCAGCCCGGGGACAGGGCTTATCGCATCCTACGAGCAGTACTTC
TRBD2,18,TRBV7-6,-,TRBJ2-1,CASSILGTSGAAYNEQFF,TGTGCCAGCAGCATCCTCGGGACTAGCGGGGCCGCCTACAATGAGCAGTTCTTC
-,15,TRBV6-5,medium-sized,TRBJ2-7,CASSYSLDSSYEQYF,TGTGCCAGCAGTTATTCCCTTGACAGTTCCTACGAGCAGTACTTC
TRBD2,17,TRBV28,-,TRBJ2-3,CASSAWGSGGITDTQYF,TGTGCCAGCAGTGCCTGGGGAAGCGGGGGGATCACAGATACGCAGTATTTT
-,15,TRBV25-1,-,TRBJ1-1,CASSEWGWGNTEAFF,TGTGCCAGCAGTGAGTGGGGTTGGGGTAACACTGAAGCTTTCTTT
-,13,TRBV5-6,-,TRBJ1-1,CASSSGAFTEAFF,TGTGCCAGCAGCTCGGGGGCTTTCACTGAAGCTTTCTTT
TRBD1,14,TRBV11-2,-,TRBJ2-5,CASSLGTGEGEQYF,TGTGCCAGCAGCTTAGGGACAGGGGAGGGAGAGCAGTACTTC
-,11,TRBV27,-,TRBJ1-2,CASSPGYGYTF,TGTGCCAGCAGTCCTGGCTATGGCTACACCTTC
-,14,TRBV6-1,-,TRBJ1-5,CATPWWGNIQPQHF,TGTGCCACCCCTTGGTGGGGGAACATTCAGCCCCAGCATTTT
TRBD2,14,TRBV7-3,-,TRBJ2-3,CASSPGGSTDTQYF,TGTGCCAGCAGCCCGGGGGGGAGCACAGATACGCAGTATTTT
-,12,TRBV11-2,few,TRBJ2-3,CASSSRRDTQYF,TGTGCCAGCAGCTCCCGACGAGATACGCAGTATTTT
TRBD1,15,TRBV5-1,-,TRBJ2-7,CASSFRDRVGDEQYF,TGCGCCAGCAGCTTCCGGGACAGGGTAGGTGACGAGCAGTACTTC
-,14,TRBV6-5,-,TRBJ1-1,CASSADSETSEAFF,TGTGCCAGCAGTGCTGACAGTGAGACCTCTGAAGCTTTCTTT
-,12,TRBV29-1,-,TRBJ2-7,CSVEETDYEQYF,TGCAGCGTTGAGGAGACAGATTACGAGCAGTACTTC
TRBD1,14,TRBV2,-,TRBJ2-3,CASDDRGGGDTQYF,TGTGCCAGCGACGACAGGGGAGGAGGGGATACGCAGTATTTT
-,13,TRBV27,-,TRBJ2-3,CASSFRLTDTQYF,TGTGCCAGCAGTTTCCGACTCACAGATACGCAGTATTTT
-,16,TRBV4-3,once,TRBJ2-3,CASSQDWADSTDTQYF,TGCGCCAGCAGCCAAGATTGGGCGGATAGCACAGATACGCAGTATTTT
TRBD2,16,TRBV6-5,-,TRBJ2-7,CASSYSRLAVRYEQYF,TGTGCCAGCAGTTACTCGAGGCTAGCGGTCCGCTACGAGCAGTACTTC
-,13,TRBV2,-,TRBJ2-7,CASRGRVFYEQYF,TGTGCCAGCAGGGGCAGGGTATTCTACGAGCAGTACTTC
-,19,TRBV2,-,TRBJ1-6,CASSEDGSTWRSYNSPLHF,TGTGCCAGCAGTGAAGATGGGTCGACCTGGAGATCCTATAATTCACCCCTCCACTTT
-,15,TRBV28,-,TRBJ2-3,CASSLGGGETDTQYF,TGTGCCAGCAGTTTGGGCGGGGGCGAGACAGATACGCAGTATTTT
-,11,TRBV29-1,-,TRBJ1-1,CSVEATPEAFF,TGCAGCGTTGAAGCAACCCCTGAAGCTTTCTTT
-,15,TRBV19,-,TRBJ2-1,CASSFLAGVKNEQFF,TGTGCCAGTAGTTTCCTAGCTGGCGTTAAGAATGAGCAGTTCTTC
-,16,TRBV28,-,TRBJ1-6,CASSLLRAQYNSPLHF,TGTGCCAGCAGTTTATTAAGGGCCCAATATAATTCACCCCTCCACTTT
TRBD1,14,TRBV13,-,TRBJ2-1,CASSLTGGSNEQFF,TGTGCCAGCAGTTTGACAGGGGGAAGTAATGAGCAGTTCTTC
-,14,TRBV6-5,-,TRBJ1-2,CASSLTTGAYGYTF,TGTGCCAGCAGTCTCACCACGGGGGCCTATGGCTACACCTTC
-,9,TRBV15,-,TRBJ2-3,CGPTDTQYF,TGTGGTCCCACAGATACGCAGTATTTT
-,13,TRBV11-2,once,TRBJ2-7,CASSSRTAYEQYF,TGTGCCAGCAGCTCAAGGACAGCCTACGAGCAGTACTTC
TRBD2,16,TRBV6-5,few,TRBJ2-5,CASSYSTSGSLETQYF,TGTGCCAGCAGTTACTCGACTAGCGGGAGTCTGGAGACCCAGTACTTC
TRBD1,17,TRBV4-3,-,TRBJ1-1,CASSQERRGRIATEAFF,TGCGCCAGCAGCCAAGAACGCAGGGGGCGAATCGCGACTGAAGCTTTCTTT
-,13,TRBV6-1,few,TRBJ2-1,CASSEASVNEQFF,TGTGCCAGCAGTGAAGCGAGTGTGAATGAGCAGTTCTTC
TRBD2,18,TRBV10-3,once,TRBJ2-3,CAISESRLADRSTDTQYF,TGTGCCATCAGTGAGTCAAGACTAGCGGATAGATCCACAGATACGCAGTATTTT
-,16,TRBV5-4,once,TRBJ1-2,CASSLMSGGANYGYTF,TGTGCCAGCAGCTTGATGTCGGGGGGCGCGAACTATGGCTACACCTTC
TRBD2,15,TRBV6-6,-,TRBJ2-7,CASKSLGAGEGEQYF,TGTGCCAGCAAAAGTTTAGGAGCGGGAGAGGGCGAGCAGTACTTC
-,14,TRBV5-1,-,TRBJ2-5,CASSLEYREETQYF,TGCGCCAGCAGCTTGGAGTACAGGGAAGAGACCCAGTACTTC
TRBD1,16,TRBV19,once,TRBJ2-5,CASSPGTGMYQETQYF,TGTGCCAGTAGCCCCGGGACAGGAATGTACCAAGAGACCCAGTACTTC
TRBD2,17,TRBV6-1,-,TRBJ2-3,CASSELGTSGLTDTQYF,TGTGCCAGCAGTGAGCTCGGGACTAGCGGACTCACAGATACGCAGTATTTT
-,16,TRBV7-9,-,TRBJ1-1,CASSPTPGTANTEAFF,TGTGCCAGCAGCCCCACCCCCGGGACCGCGAACACTGAAGCTTTCTTT
-,15,TRBV5-4,medium-sized,TRBJ1-3,CASSLGAGAGNTIYF,TGTGCCAGCAGCTTAGGTGCGGGGGCTGGAAACACCATATATTTT
TRBD2,18,TRBV13,-,TRBJ2-1,CASSPTSGRTSSYNEQFF,TGTGCCAGCAGCCCGACTAGCGGGAGGACCAGCTCCTACAATGAGCAGTTCTTC
-,16,TRBV28,-,TRBJ1-1,CASSLPPRGLGTEAFF,TGTGCCAGCAGTTTACCCCCAAGGGGCTTGGGCACTGAAGCTTTCTTT
-,15,TRBV28,-,TRBJ2-5,CASSFKRDPQETQYF,TGTGCCAGCAGTTTTAAAAGGGATCCACAAGAGACCCAGTACTTC
-,15,TRBV7-2,-,TRBJ1-1,CASSPSGGGDTEAFF,TGTGCCAGCAGCCCATCGGGGGGGGGTGACACTGAAGCTTTCTTT
-,13,TRBV7-9,few,TRBJ2-1,CASSFGGWDEQFF,TGTGCCAGCAGCTTCGGGGGATGGGATGAGCAGTTCTTC
TRBD2,14,TRBV6-5,once,TRBJ2-5,CASSPPAGGETQYF,TGTGCCAGCAGTCCGCCAGCGGGAGGGGAGACCCAGTACTTC
-,16,TRBV28,-,TRBJ2-7,CASSLGPRQVSYEQYF,TGTGCCAGCAGTCTCGGACCCCGACAGGTCAGCTACGAGCAGTACTTC
-,13,TRBV7-6,-,TRBJ2-1,CASSSTGPSEQFF,TGTGCCAGCAGCTCGACAGGACCTAGTGAGCAGTTCTTC